Listed below are T cell receptor beta chains from one sample, sequenced in a study of T-cell memory formation after mild COVID-19. TCRdb reanalysed the 5' RACE reads using MiXCR and keeps one entry per CDR3 protein. Among hundreds of thousands of distinct CDR3 sequences, around 20% were seen once, and the ten largest hold around a fifth. Sequencing was done on a sample of PBMCs or a T cell subset sorted from them (not recorded which). The source is a man between 18 and 35 years old who had mild COVID-19 (a few samples of this study predate the infection). Cell type and time point are not known. Both conserved end residues are part of each CDR3. D genes are given only for firm matches. Rows may omit the clone size; those that give it use once, few, many or a size class.

D gene: TRBD1
V gene: TRBV29-1
J gene: TRBJ1-2
clone size: few
CDR3 protein: CSVDRGDSERPYGYTF
CDR3 DNA: TGCAGCGTTGATAGGGGGGACAGTGAGCGGCCTTATGGCTACACCTTC

D gene: NA
V gene: TRBV6-5
J gene: TRBJ1-3
clone size: NA
CDR3 protein: CASSYSGLTVNSGNTIYF
CDR3 DNA: TGTGCCAGCAGTTACTCGGGGCTCACAGTGAACTCTGGAAACACCATATATTTT

D gene: TRBD1
V gene: TRBV20-1
J gene: TRBJ1-6
clone size: NA
CDR3 protein: CSVPTGGNSPLHF
CDR3 DNA: TGCAGTGTTCCGACAGGGGGCAATTCACCCCTCCACTTT

D gene: TRBD1
V gene: TRBV12-3/TRBV12-4
J gene: TRBJ2-7
clone size: NA
CDR3 protein: CASRAHRGFTYEQYF
CDR3 DNA: TGTGCCAGCAGGGCCCACAGGGGGTTTACCTACGAGCAGTACTTC

D gene: NA
V gene: TRBV7-2
J gene: TRBJ1-4
clone size: NA
CDR3 protein: CASSLEVDWGGKLFF
CDR3 DNA: TGTGCCAGCAGCTTAGAGGTGGATTGGGGGGGGAAACTGTTTTTT

D gene: NA
V gene: TRBV11-1
J gene: TRBJ2-2
clone size: once
CDR3 protein: CASSWRGFAGELFF
CDR3 DNA: TGTGCCAGCAGCTGGAGGGGCTTTGCCGGGGAGCTGTTTTTT

D gene: NA
V gene: TRBV5-1
J gene: TRBJ2-3
clone size: many
CDR3 protein: CASSFGGTGLTDTQYF
CDR3 DNA: TGCGCCAGCAGCTTTGGAGGTACGGGATTAACAGATACGCAGTATTTT

D gene: TRBD2
V gene: TRBV29-1
J gene: TRBJ2-3
clone size: NA
CDR3 protein: CSLARVAGAIDTQYF
CDR3 DNA: TGCAGCCTCGCGAGGGTAGCGGGGGCCATAGATACGCAGTATTTT

D gene: NA
V gene: TRBV4-2
J gene: TRBJ2-5
clone size: NA
CDR3 protein: CASSRRATGGQETQYF
CDR3 DNA: TGTGCCAGCAGCCGCCGGGCTACCGGGGGCCAAGAGACCCAGTACTTC

D gene: TRBD1
V gene: TRBV5-1
J gene: TRBJ1-1
clone size: few
CDR3 protein: CASSRPGQGSEAFF
CDR3 DNA: TGCGCCAGCAGCAGACCGGGACAGGGTAGTGAAGCTTTCTTT

D gene: NA
V gene: TRBV5-5
J gene: TRBJ1-6
clone size: NA
CDR3 protein: CASSSGLGSYNSPLHF
CDR3 DNA: TGTGCCAGCAGCTCAGGTTTAGGCTCCTATAATTCACCCCTCCACTTT

D gene: TRBD1
V gene: TRBV7-8
J gene: TRBJ2-4
clone size: many
CDR3 protein: CASSPTTDRVQYF
CDR3 DNA: TGTGCCAGCAGCCCGACCACTGACAGGGTCCAGTACTTC

D gene: NA
V gene: TRBV5-4
J gene: TRBJ1-1
clone size: NA
CDR3 protein: CASSGKTGNTEAFF
CDR3 DNA: TGTGCCAGCAGCGGTAAGACAGGGAACACTGAAGCTTTCTTT

D gene: TRBD1
V gene: TRBV7-2
J gene: TRBJ2-1
clone size: few
CDR3 protein: CASSSVGGTGTYNEQFF
CDR3 DNA: TGTGCCAGCAGCTCCGTAGGGGGGACAGGGACATACAATGAGCAGTTCTTC

D gene: TRBD2
V gene: TRBV20-1
J gene: TRBJ2-3
clone size: few
CDR3 protein: CSLRLAGDTQYF
CDR3 DNA: TGCAGTCTCAGACTAGCAGGAGATACGCAGTATTTT

D gene: NA
V gene: TRBV2
J gene: TRBJ1-1
clone size: NA
CDR3 protein: CASRTPGRHMNTEAFF
CDR3 DNA: TGTGCCAGCAGGACGCCGGGACGGCACATGAACACTGAAGCTTTCTTT